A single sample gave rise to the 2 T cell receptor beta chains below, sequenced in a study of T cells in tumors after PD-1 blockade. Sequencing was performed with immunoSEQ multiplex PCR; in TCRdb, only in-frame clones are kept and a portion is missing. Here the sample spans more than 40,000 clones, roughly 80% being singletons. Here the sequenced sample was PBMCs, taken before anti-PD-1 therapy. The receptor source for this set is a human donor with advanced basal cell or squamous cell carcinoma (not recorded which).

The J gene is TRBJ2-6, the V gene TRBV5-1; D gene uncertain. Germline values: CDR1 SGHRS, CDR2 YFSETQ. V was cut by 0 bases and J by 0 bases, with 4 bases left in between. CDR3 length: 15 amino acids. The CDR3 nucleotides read TGCGCCAGCAGCTTGGTAGCCTCTGGGGCCAACGTCCTGACTTTC. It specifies CASSLVASGANVLTF. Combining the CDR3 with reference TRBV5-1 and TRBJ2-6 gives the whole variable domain KAGVTQTPRYLIKTRGQQVTLSCSPISGHRSVSWYQQTPGQGLQFLFEYFSETQRNKGNFPGRFSGRQFSNSRSEMNVSTLELGDSALYLCASSLVASGANVLTFGAGSRLTVL.

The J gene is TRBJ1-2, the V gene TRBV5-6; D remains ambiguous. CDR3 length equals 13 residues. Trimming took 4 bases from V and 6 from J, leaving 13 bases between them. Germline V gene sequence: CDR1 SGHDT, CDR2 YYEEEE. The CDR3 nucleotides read TGTGCCAGCAGCCTGAGGAGGACCCATGGCTACACCTTC. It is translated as CASSLRRTHGYTF.